This record covers a single TCR beta chain. Antigen unknown. These data come from a study of cytomegalovirus exposure and HLA in healthy donors. PCR employed 60 Vbeta and 13 Jbeta primers. Method: immunoSEQ multiplex PCR; TCRdb's copy keeps in-frame clones and lacks some. The data hold some 140,000 clones, with more than 70% observed a single time. Study findings and constraints: More than 150 TCR beta chains were listed as cytomegalovirus-associated. A later analysis by the authors found several of the most significant clusters apparently linked to common viral pathogens.

Losses at the gene ends were 5 bases for V and 5 bases for J; bases not matched to a gene: 11. The CDR3 runs to 14 residues. Per germline, CDR1 SQVTM and CDR2 ANQGSEA. The J gene is TRBJ2-5, the V gene TRBV29-1, with 7 bases aligning to TRBD2. Material for sequencing was PBMCs. This clonotype was obtained from a male donor in good health and CMV-seronegative. The CDR3 DNA reads as TGCAGCGTTAGCCTCGGGGGAGGGGAGGAGACCCAGTACTTC. Translation: CSVSLGGGEETQYF.